This T cell receptor beta chain was obtained from a study of OX40 agonist ivuxolimab in advanced cancers. Whole-study findings and limits: Dose levels from 0.1 to 3.0 mg/kg saw CD4+ and CD8+ blood T cells expand clonally by week 6.

Trimming stripped 4 bases from V and 6 bases from J, with 13 bases between. The CDR3 length is 15 residues. In germline, CDR1 is MGHRA, CDR2 YSYEKL. This clone was picked up one time. Its antigen is currently unknown. Here immunoSEQ multiplex PCR was the method, and the copy in TCRdb shows in-frame clones only, minus some. Altogether approximately 60,000 clones are present, about 94% being singletons, with the ten largest covering approximately 18%. The receptor's source is an adult with an advanced solid tumor such as melanoma, head and neck, liver or kidney cancer. The sequencing here drew on CD4+ or CD8+ T cells sorted from blood, taken in a trial of the OX40 agonist ivuxolimab. The J gene is TRBJ2-6, the V gene TRBV4-1, with D perhaps matching TRBD2 (6 bases). CDR3 residues: CASSLQEGLANVLTF. The CDR3 DNA reads as TGCGCCAGCAGCCTGCAGGAGGGTCTGGCCAACGTCCTGACTTTC.